This T cell receptor beta chain was captured in a study of cytomegalovirus exposure and HLA in healthy donors. Study-wide background: In a later analysis, it was reported that the approximately 120 validation repertoires had been produced on the same platform as the 700 or so repertoires belonging to the first cohort. The study's findings and limits: In vitro checks showed that a few CMV-associated chains really do target CMV antigens. Cytomegalovirus association was listed for under 200 TCR beta chains.

The table came from immunoSEQ multiplex PCR; TCRdb's copy has only in-frame clones and leaves some out. The data contain fewer than 70,000 clones, approximately 96% of them seen just once; the ten biggest clones take up 0.85% to 1%. The donors were part of the roughly 130-subject validation cohort, which stood apart from the roughly 670-subject first cohort. Trimming pared 6 bases from V and 0 bases from J, leaving 18 bases between. The CDR3 spans 16 residues. Looked up from germline, CDR1 is GTSNPN and CDR2 is SVGIG (reference sequence). This clone was detected only once. Its target is unknown. The sequence derives from a man aged 18 to 29 in good health and CMV-seronegative. The chain is built from TRBV30 and TRBJ2-1, with D tentatively TRBD2 (5 bases). The source material was PBMCs. The DNA for the CDR3 is TGTGCCTGTTTAGGACTCGCCAAAAGCTCCTACAATGAGCAGTTCTTC. This encodes CACLGLAKSSYNEQFF. Full variable domain (outside the CDR3, taken from reference TRBV30 and TRBJ2-1): SQTIHQWPATLVQPVGSPLSLECTVEGTSNPNLYWYRQAAGRGLQLLFYSVGIGQISSEVPQNLSASRPQDRQFILSSKKLLLSDSGFYLCACLGLAKSSYNEQFFGPGTRLTVL.